This T cell receptor beta chain was identified in a study of vaccination and CD4 T cells after COVID-19. Study in general: Nasal swab PCR detected SARS-CoV-2 in convalescent patients; fewer than ten had mild disease, one severe. Blood was drawn a median around 73 days post second dose, range 14 to 241. Findings and caveats of the study: A median 86.3% of convalescent patients' SARS-CoV-2-reactive clones emerged only after vaccination.

The Oncomine TCR Beta short-read assay generated sequence data from the DNA of cultured CD4+ T cells. TCRdb called the PCR reads again in MiXCR, with one record for every CDR3 protein. In the table there are 20,000 to 25,000 distinct CDR3 sequences, more than 30% of which are singletons. CDR3 size: 14 residues. Germline V CDR1 and CDR2: SSHAT, FNYEAQ (reference sequence). Noted time point: late sampling 161 to 241 days after vaccination in a few convalescent patients. As to treatment: roughly nine-day PBMC culture with coronavirus spike peptide pools or control peptides (ViraFEST assay). Expansion of antigen-specific T cells with peptide pools by ViraFEST preceded sequencing of TCRs. On this clonotype: Its antigen is not identified. An end of the junction does not agree with germline; a read error may underlie this.

This sample comprised CD4+ T cells from blood, cultured in vitro, obtained about 7 months after SARS-CoV-2 vaccination. The sequence was collected from a human donor who had recovered from COVID-19. V usage is TRBV7-7 and J usage is TRBJ2-1; D may be TRBD1 or TRBD2 (5 bases each). The CDR3 region is CASSLGGGSTEQFF. CDR3 sequence (DNA): TGTGCTAGCAGCTTAGGTGGGGGTTCGACAGAGCAGTTCTTC.